This passage covers 12 T cell receptor beta chains from one sample sequenced in a study of blood T cell repertoires in COVID-19. TCRdb's table, derived via immunoSEQ multiplex PCR, lists solely in-frame clones and lacks some. The sample comprises 100,000 or so clones, around 90% of which are singletons, and under 7% rests with the top ten. Sequences were obtained from peripheral blood. All receptors derive from a woman between 55 and 75 years old with acute or convalescent COVID-19.

Only one count was recorded for this clone. This sequence joins TRBV5-4 and TRBJ1-6; 7 nucleotides align to TRBD1. This CDR3 has 15 amino acids. The V and J ends lost 3 bases and 8 bases, in that order; junction bases with no gene match: 8. Germline V lookup: CDR1 SGHNT, CDR2 YYREEE (reference sequence). The chain's CDR3 is CASSSVGTVDSPLHF. As DNA, the CDR3 is TGTGCCAGCAGCTCGGTTGGGACAGTCGATTCACCCCTCCACTTT.

This sequence joins TRBV5-1 and TRBJ2-3; weak D call: TRBD2 (6 bases). CDR3 length: 13 amino acids. The V gene's germline CDR1 is SGHRS and CDR2 YFSETQ. With 4 bases removed from V and 4 bases from J, the gap between germline ends came to 10 bases. The CDR3 nucleotides read TGCGCCAGCAGCCCCCCTAGCGCAGATACGCAGTATTTT. It encodes CASSPPSADTQYF.

This chain uses TRBV6-5 with TRBJ2-2; D gene ambiguous. Germline assignment: CDR1 MNHEY and CDR2 SVGAGI. This CDR3 spans 12 amino acids. The germline V and J ends were trimmed by 10 bases and 5 bases, with 11 bases remaining between them. The CDR3 coding sequence is TGTGCCACGGGTCGTCGGACCGGGGAGCTGTTTTTT. Its translation is CATGRRTGELFF.

This CDR3 is CASSYRVSAEAFF. The CDR3 DNA reads as TGTGCCAGCTCCTACCGGGTCAGCGCTGAAGCTTTCTTT. The rearrangement uses TRBV27 and TRBJ1-1; D remains ambiguous. Looked up from germline, CDR1 is MNHEY and CDR2 is SMNVEV (reference sequence). Trimming removed 8 bases at V and 6 bases at J, with 16 bases between. The CDR3 is made up of 13 amino acids.

V gene TRBV9 combines with J gene TRBJ2-1; 9 positions match TRBD2. The CDR3 is made up of 16 amino acids. After removal of 4 bases from V and 4 bases from J, the junction contained 9 bases not matched to a gene. Germline CDR1 and CDR2: SGDLS and YYNGEE. CDR3 sequence reads: CASSPRGTSFYNEQFF. The CDR3 bases are TGTGCCAGCAGCCCCCGCGGGACTAGCTTTTACAATGAGCAGTTCTTC.

The gene calls are TRBV14 and TRBJ2-1, with D perhaps matching TRBD1 (5 bases). This CDR3 has 14 residues. Germline values: CDR1 SGHDN, CDR2 FVKESK. Between the trimmed V and J ends, which lost 6 bases and 0 bases, there was a span of 9 bases. The CDR3 nucleotides read TGTGCCAGCAGGGTTGACAGCTCCTACAATGAGCAGTTCTTC. Its translation: CASRVDSSYNEQFF.

The chain combines TRBV7-9 with TRBJ1-2; the D is unclear. Germline CDR1 reads SEHNR; CDR2 reads FQNEAQ (reference sequence). The CDR3 has 14 amino acids. V lost 1 base to trimming and J lost 3 bases, with 9 bases between them. CDR3 loop: CASSLGRGDYGYTF. CDR3 nucleotides: TGTGCCAGCAGCTTAGGTCGGGGTGACTATGGCTACACCTTC.

This clone was seen more than once but under ten times. The V and J genes are TRBV6-5 and TRBJ2-7, with D perhaps matching TRBD2 (6 bases). V was cut by 5 bases and J by 4 bases, with 12 bases left in between. Germline loops: CDR1 MNHEY, CDR2 SVGAGI. This CDR3 spans 13 amino acids. CDR3 bases: TGTGCCAGCAGTCGGGCGGGAAGGTACGAGCAGTACTTC. It specifies CASSRAGRYEQYF.

J is TRBJ2-3 and V is TRBV6-5; TRBD1 matches 9 bases. With V trimmed by 6 bases and J by 4 bases, 5 bases remained unmatched. The CDR3 runs to 14 residues. Germline CDR1 is MNHEY and CDR2 is SVGAGI. The DNA of the CDR3 is TGTGCCAGCAGGGAGACAGGGGGGCCAGATACGCAGTATTTT. Residues: CASRETGGPDTQYF.

The chain employs TRBV19 and TRBJ2-1; 8 bases are shared with TRBD2. V lost 6 bases, J lost 0 bases, and 7 bases stayed unmatched. The CDR3 is 16 residues long. Germline CDR1 and CDR2: LNHDA and SQIVND (reference sequence). The CDR3, as DNA: TGTGCCAGTAGGGATGTAGCGGGGAGCTCCTACAATGAGCAGTTCTTC. Protein product: CASRDVAGSSYNEQFF. Full variable domain (missing parts from reference TRBV19 and TRBJ2-1): DGGITQSPKYLFRKEGQNVTLSCEQNLNHDAMYWYRQDPGQGLRLIYYSQIVNDFQKGDIAEGYSVSREKKESFPLTVTSAQKNPTAFYLCASRDVAGSSYNEQFFGPGTRLTVL.

In its sample, this clone was seen once. The rearrangement uses TRBV24-1 and TRBJ2-7; 7 nucleotides line up with TRBD2. Germline lookup yields CDR1 KGHDR and CDR2 SFDVKD. The trim removed 3 bases at V and 3 bases at J, leaving 19 bases unmatched. This CDR3 region has 19 residues. CDR3 amino acids: CATSDHPIPPGTKLYEQYV. The DNA for the CDR3 is TGTGCCACCAGTGATCATCCTATCCCCCCTGGGACTAAACTCTACGAGCAGTACGTC.

This clone was picked up one time. The chain recombines TRBV27 with TRBJ1-6, with D uncertain. V lost 4 bases, J lost 7 bases, and 5 bases lay in between. Germline V gives CDR1 MNHEY, CDR2 SMNVEV (reference sequence). The CDR3 has 12 amino acids. The CDR3 loop is CASSYGNSPLHF. Written as DNA, the CDR3 is TGTGCCAGCAGTTACGGGAATTCACCCCTCCACTTT.